Presented here are 23 T cell receptor beta chains from one specimen sequenced in a study of T cells in Graves' hyperthyroidism and ophthalmopathy. RNA transcripts yielded amplified TCR beta CDR3 regions. The primer set for the first-round RT-PCR of the TCR CDR3 was HTBI. MiXCR, applied by TCRdb to the multiplex PCR reads, yields one record per CDR3 protein. The table includes under 200,000 distinct CDR3 sequences, approximately 9% detected once. Sequencing input: blood. These receptors originate from a woman aged 18-30 years with Graves' hyperthyroidism that later progressed to Graves' ophthalmopathy.

The table lists this clonotype with many counts. The rearrangement uses TRBV20-1 and TRBJ1-5; D gene uncertain. The CDR3 is 14 residues long. V was cut by 3 bases and J by 0 bases, with 9 bases left in between. CDR1 and CDR2 from the germline V gene are DFQATT and SNEGSKA (reference sequence). CDR3 sequence reads: CSARSQISNQPQHF. CDR3 bases: TGCAGTGCTAGGTCGCAGATTAGCAATCAGCCCCAGCATTTT.

This clonotype was detected many times. The V and J genes are TRBV6-1 and TRBJ2-1; weak D call: TRBD2 (6 bases). From germline, CDR1 is MNHNS and CDR2 SASEGT. V dropped 6 bases and J dropped 4 bases, with 16 bases sitting between them. The CDR3 sequence is 15 residues long. The CDR3 sequence: CASRSGGTLYNEQFF. The CDR3 DNA reads as TGTGCCAGCAGGAGCGGCGGGACTCTATACAATGAGCAGTTCTTC.

This clonotype was recorded at least ten times. The chain uses TRBV2 and TRBJ2-1; D is perhaps TRBD1 or TRBD2 (6 bases each). The V end lost 8 bases, the J end lost 3 bases, and 17 bases lay between the germline ends. Per the germline V gene, CDR1 is SNHLY and CDR2 is FYNNEI. The CDR3 spans 15 residues. CDR3 amino acids: CASQGIGGGYNEQFF. The CDR3 nucleotides read TGTGCCAGCCAGGGGATCGGGGGTGGCTACAATGAGCAGTTCTTC.

This clonotype was counted a few times. This chain links TRBV7-9 with TRBJ1-3, with a possible D match to TRBD1 (5 bases). Per germline, CDR1 SEHNR and CDR2 FQNEAQ (reference sequence). The V end lost 11 bases, the J end lost 0 bases, and 17 bases lay between the germline ends. The CDR3 runs to 15 residues. The CDR3 region has the DNA TGTGCCTACCCCCGGACATTAAGCTCTGGAAACACCATATATTTT. It translates to CAYPRTLSSGNTIYF.

This clonotype was seen repeatedly, ten times or more. This sequence joins TRBV12-3 or TRBV12-4 and TRBJ1-1; TRBD1 is a possible D gene (6 bases). Trimming removed 5 bases from V and 5 bases from J, with 12 bases in between. The CDR3 loop spans 13 amino acids. Here the CDR3 DNA reads TGTGCCAGCAGTCAGGGGAGGATGACTGAAGCTTTCTTT. It encodes CASSQGRMTEAFF.

This clonotype was observed many times. V usage is TRBV2 and J usage is TRBJ2-3; 13 nucleotides line up with TRBD2. V shed 9 bases, J shed 6 bases, and the junction held 6 bases outside the gene matches. CDR1 and CDR2 from the germline V gene are SNHLY and FYNNEI. This CDR3 region has 14 residues. The CDR3 DNA reads TGTGCCAGGACTAGCGGGGGGAATGGGGATACGCAGTATTTT. Protein: CARTSGGNGDTQYF.

This clonotype has ten or more counts. The chain uses TRBV2 and TRBJ2-1; D assignment may be TRBD1 or TRBD2 (5 bases each). Germline V gives CDR1 SNHLY, CDR2 FYNNEI. Trimming took 6 bases from V and 5 from J, leaving 14 bases between them. This CDR3 region has 14 residues. The CDR3 loop is CASSLRGVNNEQFF. In DNA, the CDR3 is TGTGCCAGCAGCTTGAGGGGTGTCAACAATGAGCAGTTCTTC.

Remarks on this clonotype: A much larger clone differs by one base, so this may be a read error. The J gene is TRBJ2-1, the V gene TRBV18, with 8 positions matching TRBD2. The J segment lost 8 bases and the V segment lost 5 bases, leaving 11 bases of the junction unmatched. The germline V gene encodes CDR1 KGHSH and CDR2 LQKENI. The CDR3 consists of 15 residues. The CDR3 spells CASSLPAGDDDEQFF. The CDR3 nucleotides read TGTGCCAGCTCATTACCAGCGGGAGATGATGATGAGCAGTTCTTC.

This rearrangement joins TRBV4-2 to TRBJ2-3; no clear D. Per germline, CDR1 LGHNA and CDR2 YNFKEQ. The CDR3 is 12 amino acids. The V end lost 2 bases, the J end lost 4 bases, and 4 bases lay between the germline ends. The CDR3 is CASSQSPDTQYF. CDR3 DNA sequence: TGTGCCAGCAGCCAAAGTCCAGATACGCAGTATTTT.

This clonotype was seen ten or more times. The rearrangement links TRBV10-2 to TRBJ1-2; no firm D call. The CDR3 has 13 amino acids. The germline V and J ends were trimmed by 4 bases and 1 base, with 7 bases remaining between them. Germline V gene data show CDR1 as WSHSY and CDR2 as SAAADI. The CDR3 bases are TGCGCCAGCAGTGTTATGGTTAACTATGGCTACACCTTC. This gives the protein CASSVMVNYGYTF.

This clonotype was seen repeatedly, ten times or more. This chain connects TRBV18 to TRBJ1-2; weak D call: TRBD1 (6 bases). This CDR3 spans 15 amino acids. From germline, CDR1 is KGHSH and CDR2 LQKENI. The V end was cut by 4 bases, the J end by 2 bases, with 14 bases between. CDR3 protein: CASSQGDTDNYGYTF. CDR3 nucleotides: TGTGCCAGCTCACAGGGGGACACGGACAACTATGGCTACACCTTC.

Here the CDR3 DNA reads TGTGCCAGCAGCGTCGGGACAGGGATAAACATTCAGTACTTC. Translation gives CASSVGTGINIQYF. The chain couples TRBV9 to TRBJ2-4; 9 bases are shared with TRBD1. Germline V CDR1 and CDR2: SGDLS, YYNGEE. CDR3 length: 14 residues. V lost 2 bases and J lost 6; bases outside the gene matches: 3.

At least ten counts were recorded for this clonotype. CDR3 sequence: CSAGKQGFSSTYEQYF. Written as DNA, the CDR3 is TGCAGTGCTGGCAAACAGGGGTTCAGTAGTACCTACGAGCAGTACTTC. The chain recombines TRBV20-1 with TRBJ2-7; TRBD1 matches 7 bases. The CDR3 runs to 16 residues. With 5 bases clipped from V and 2 bases from J, the junction kept 15 bases outside the gene matches. Germline CDR1 reads DFQATT; CDR2 reads SNEGSKA (reference sequence).

This clonotype was counted at least ten times. The gene calls are TRBV20-1 and TRBJ2-7; either TRBD1 or TRBD2 may supply D (5 bases each). The CDR3 loop spans 14 amino acids. The germline CDR1 and CDR2 sequences are DFQATT and SNEGSKA (reference sequence). Trimming cost V 5 bases and J 2 bases, with 16 bases left between them. Here the CDR3 reads CSAALGTDAYEQYF. DNA of the CDR3: TGCAGTGCTGCCCTAGGGACCGATGCCTACGAGCAGTACTTC.

This clonotype was observed at least ten times. The J gene is TRBJ1-1, the V gene TRBV7-8, with D unresolved. The CDR3 is 15 amino acids. Trimming cost V 1 base and J 0 bases, with 9 bases left between them. The germline V gene encodes CDR1 SGHVS and CDR2 FQNEAQ. The CDR3 region has the DNA TGTGCCAGCAGCTTAGTGTCTCGGATGAACACTGAAGCTTTCTTT. Protein product: CASSLVSRMNTEAFF.

This clonotype showed up many times. The chain employs TRBV13 and TRBJ2-4; 9 nucleotides match TRBD2. The CDR3 extends over 16 amino acids. Germline V gives CDR1 PRHDT, CDR2 FYEKMQ (reference sequence). Trimming at V came to 5 bases and at J to 1 base, leaving 6 bases not matched to a gene. CDR3 loop: CASSTRSGRAKNIQYF. The CDR3 DNA follows: TGTGCCAGCAGCACGAGAAGCGGGAGGGCCAAAAACATTCAGTACTTC.

This clonotype was picked up a small number of times. This may arise from a read error, as a much more abundant clone is one base away. The genes are TRBV6-6 and TRBJ1-2; 9 positions match TRBD1. The CDR3 contains 13 residues. CDR1 and CDR2 from the germline V gene are MNHNY and SVGAGI (reference sequence). The CDR3 loop reads CANSGQGMGGYTF. Here the CDR3 DNA reads TGTGCCAACAGTGGACAGGGGATGGGCGGCTACACCTTC.

There are many counts of this clonotype. The V call is TRBV27, the J call TRBJ1-5; D is ambiguous. With 3 bases removed from V and 3 bases from J, the gap between germline ends came to 3 bases. CDR1 is MNHEY and CDR2 is SMNVEV in the germline V gene (reference sequence). CDR3 size: 12 residues. The CDR3 spells CASSFYNQPQHF. The CDR3 DNA reads TGTGCCAGCAGTTTTTACAATCAGCCCCAGCATTTT.

The chain links TRBV20-1 to TRBJ2-7; D may correspond to TRBD1 or TRBD2 (5 bases each). The CDR3 runs 13 residues. CDR1 DFQATT and CDR2 SNEGSKA come from the germline V gene (reference sequence). The V end was cut by 3 bases, the J end by 7 bases, with 16 bases between. CDR3 sequence reads: CSASRGPLREQYV. Here the CDR3 DNA reads TGCAGTGCTAGTCGGGGCCCTTTACGGGAGCAGTACGTC.

The chain's CDR3 is CASSQVGGISYNEQFF. The DNA of the CDR3 is TGTGCCAGCAGCCAAGTCGGGGGAATCTCCTACAATGAGCAGTTCTTC. The chain combines TRBV3-1 with TRBJ2-1; tentative D call: TRBD2 (6 bases). Germline CDR1 is LGHDT and CDR2 is YNNKEL (reference sequence). The CDR3 spans 16 residues. The V gene lost 1 base and the J gene lost 0 bases, with 10 bases spanning the gap.

The V gene is TRBV6-1, the J gene TRBJ1-1; D not resolved. V dropped 11 bases and J dropped 3 bases, with 4 bases sitting between them. Germline V CDR1 and CDR2: MNHNS, SASEGT. The CDR3 is 9 amino acids. The CDR3 reads CAGDTEAFF. Written as DNA, the CDR3 is TGTGCCGGGGACACTGAAGCTTTCTTT.

This clonotype was recorded many times. This chain uses TRBV28 with TRBJ1-3, with unresolved D. Germline V gene sequence: CDR1 MDHEN, CDR2 SYDVKM. The V end was cut by 6 bases, the J end by 7 bases, with 13 bases between. The CDR3 covers 13 residues. The CDR3 reads CASRLNSGNTIYF. The CDR3 region has the DNA TGTGCCAGCAGGCTCAACAGCGGCAACACCATATATTTT.

This clonotype was observed at least ten times. The chain carries TRBV20-1 and TRBJ2-1; tentatively, D is TRBD1 (6 bases). CDR3 length equals 16 residues. Germline values: CDR1 DFQATT, CDR2 SNEGSKA (reference sequence). V lost 4 bases and J 7 bases, leaving 23 bases between the germline ends. The CDR3 DNA reads as TGCAGTGCTACTGATCGGACAGCCGTCATCAGGAATGAGCAGTTCTTC. It yields the protein CSATDRTAVIRNEQFF.